This TCR beta chain was identified in a study of blood T cell repertoires in COVID-19. Study-wide background: Material from acute and convalescent COVID-19 was sourced from the United States, Italy and Spain. Nucleic acid was either cDNA or gDNA, and it came from T cells, B-cell-depleted T cells, or PBMCs.

Germline V gene sequence: CDR1 MDHEN, CDR2 SYDVKM. The V and J ends lost 10 bases and 8 bases, in that order; junction bases with no gene match: 13. The CDR3 totals 13 residues. As handled by the study authors: Reference gene primer amplification gave estimated nucleated cell counts. Sequenced by immunoSEQ multiplex PCR; TCRdb stores in-frame clones only, minus some. V, J and clone size reflect that table, while D and trimming were determined from the DNA. Here the sample spans about 230,000 clones, more than 65% being singletons. This clone was detected only a few times. This TCR was recovered from a man between 45 and 60 years old with active or convalescent COVID-19. This chain uses TRBV28 with TRBJ1-2; 7 positions agree with TRBD1. The sequenced sample consisted of peripheral blood. The CDR3 is CATSEGGTVGYTF. As DNA, the CDR3 is TGTGCCACCTCGGAAGGGGGCACCGTGGGCTACACCTTC.